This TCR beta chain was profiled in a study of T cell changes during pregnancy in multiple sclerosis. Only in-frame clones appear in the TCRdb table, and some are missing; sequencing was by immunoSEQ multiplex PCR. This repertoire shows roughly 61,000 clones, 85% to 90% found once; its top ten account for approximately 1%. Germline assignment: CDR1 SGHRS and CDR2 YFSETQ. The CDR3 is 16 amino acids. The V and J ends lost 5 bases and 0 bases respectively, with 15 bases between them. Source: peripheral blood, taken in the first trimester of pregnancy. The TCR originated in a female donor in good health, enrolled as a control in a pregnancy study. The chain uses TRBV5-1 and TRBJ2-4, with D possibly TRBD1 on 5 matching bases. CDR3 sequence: CASSTGHSLAKNIQYF. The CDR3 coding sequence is TGCGCCAGCAGTACCGGACACTCCCTAGCCAAAAACATTCAGTACTTC.